The source of this T cell receptor beta chain is a study of T cells in Graves' hyperthyroidism and ophthalmopathy. TCR beta CDR3 regions were amplified from RNA transcripts. TCR CDR3 regions were first amplified by RT-PCR with HTBI primers. TCRdb re-derived calls from the multiplex PCR reads in MiXCR, one entry per CDR3 protein. The table records nearly 750,000 distinct CDR3 sequences, around a third of them present only once. The CDR3 consists of 11 residues. Looked up from germline, CDR1 is ENHRY and CDR2 is SYGVKD. Trimming removed 4 bases from V and 6 bases from J, with 6 bases in between. Points on this clonotype: Its antigen is as yet unknown.

Investigators excluded patients with uncontrolled infection, other autoimmune disease, pregnancy or lactation. Findings of the study overall: The model forecast ophthalmopathy, anticipating it by a median around 6.5 months before onset. Blood held most thyroid clonotypes expanded above 0.001 frequency.

This clonotype originated in a woman in her forties with Graves' hyperthyroidism. The chain is built from TRBV10-3 and TRBJ1-1; D remains unclear. The sequenced sample consisted of blood. Here the CDR3 DNA reads TGTGCCATCAGTGCGTCGGCTGAAGCTTTCTTT. Its protein is CAISASAEAFF.